Below are 8 T cell receptor beta chains sequenced from a single sample in a study of response to subunit inactivated influenza vaccine. Each CDR3 protein gets one entry after TCRdb re-called the RT-PCR reads with MiXCR. The top ten clones hold about 7.6% of a sample with roughly 710,000 distinct CDR3 sequences, around 15% of them seen once. This specimen consisted of PBMCs from blood, obtained roughly 15 days before vaccination. All receptors derive from a man in his fifties who received an inactivated influenza vaccine.

This clonotype appeared many times. The V call is TRBV6-5, the J call TRBJ2-1, with D possibly matching TRBD2 (7 bases). In germline, CDR1 is MNHEY, CDR2 SVGAGI. The CDR3 is 15 residues long. The V gene lost 2 bases and the J gene lost 4 bases, with 12 bases spanning the gap. The CDR3 DNA follows: TGTGCCAGCAGTTACATCGGGGGGCAATACAATGAGCAGTTCTTC. Translated: CASSYIGGQYNEQFF.

The gene calls are TRBV6-5 and TRBJ2-5, with no clear D. The length of the CDR3 is 15 residues. Trimming stripped 0 bases from V and 1 base from J, with 9 bases between. Germline loops: CDR1 MNHEY, CDR2 SVGAGI. The CDR3 nucleotides are TGTGCCAGCAGTTACTCTTCCCGGACCCAAGAGACCCAGTACTTC. Translated: CASSYSSRTQETQYF.

Ten or more counts support this clonotype. The chain couples TRBV12-3 or TRBV12-4 to TRBJ2-7, with D perhaps matching TRBD2 (7 bases). V lost 2 bases to trimming and J lost 4 bases, with 15 bases between them. The CDR3 is made up of 15 amino acids. The CDR3 is CASSLNPGGPYEQYF. CDR3 nucleotide sequence: TGTGCCAGCAGTTTAAACCCCGGGGGGCCATACGAGCAGTACTTC.

The sample holds a few counts of this clonotype. This chain uses TRBV28 with TRBJ1-1, with unresolved D. This CDR3 region has 14 residues. V was cut by 7 bases and J by 4 bases, with 16 bases left in between. Per germline, CDR1 MDHEN and CDR2 SYDVKM. The DNA for the CDR3 is TGTGCCAGCATCGAGAACGGGGAGGGCACTGAAGCTTTCTTT. Its protein is CASIENGEGTEAFF.

The chain combines TRBV5-1 with TRBJ2-3; 8 nucleotides align to TRBD1. CDR3 length: 16 residues. The V segment lost 0 bases and the J segment 7 bases; nucleotides outside the gene matches: 10. Germline CDR1 SGHRS, CDR2 YFSETQ. CDR3 amino acids: CASSLAGGGGLNTQYF. CDR3 nucleotide sequence: TGCGCCAGCAGCTTGGCAGGGGGCGGTGGGTTAAATACGCAGTATTTT. Full variable domain (outside the CDR3, taken from reference TRBV5-1 and TRBJ2-3): KAGVTQTPRYLIKTRGQQVTLSCSPISGHRSVSWYQQTPGQGLQFLFEYFSETQRNKGNFPGRFSGRQFSNSRSEMNVSTLELGDSALYLCASSLAGGGGLNTQYFGPGTRLTVL.

This clonotype was seen more than once but under ten times. J is TRBJ1-4 and V is TRBV7-2; 7 nucleotides line up with TRBD1. The germline CDR1 and CDR2 sequences are SGHTA and FQGNSA. The CDR3 contains 13 residues. V gave up 4 bases and J gave up 11 bases; unmatched junction bases: 7. The CDR3 nucleotides read TGTGCCAGCAGCTCATTAGGGGGCGCGAAACTGTTTTTT. This gives the protein CASSSLGGAKLFF. Based on the CDR3 plus reference TRBV7-2 and TRBJ1-4, the full variable domain is GAGVSQSPSNKVTEKGKDVELRCDPISGHTALYWYRQSLGQGLEFLIYFQGNSAPDKSGLPSDRFSAERTGGSVSTLTIQRTQQEDSAVYLCASSSLGGAKLFFGSGTQLSVL.

The chain carries TRBV4-2 and TRBJ2-6; D not resolved. Trimming pared 1 base from V and 3 bases from J, leaving 7 bases between. The CDR3 sequence is 15 residues long. Germline loops: CDR1 LGHNA, CDR2 YNFKEQ. As DNA, the CDR3 is TGTGCCAGCAGCCAAGTAAGGGTTGGGGCCAACGTCCTGACTTTC. Its protein product is CASSQVRVGANVLTF.

This clonotype was detected many times. The chain employs TRBV5-1 and TRBJ2-4, with 7 nucleotides matching TRBD1. The length of the CDR3 is 14 residues. Germline V gene sequence: CDR1 SGHRS, CDR2 YFSETQ. With V trimmed by 2 bases and J by 9 bases, 8 bases remained unmatched. Here the CDR3 reads CASSFGQATGIQYF. For the CDR3, the DNA is TGCGCCAGCAGCTTTGGACAGGCTACAGGCATTCAGTACTTC.